Listed below are T cell receptor beta chains from one sample, sequenced in a study of CD8 T cells in Susac syndrome. One entry per CDR3 protein, called by TCRdb with MiXCR from the immunoSEQ multiplex PCR reads. Counted here are 150,000 to 200,000 distinct CDR3 sequences, almost 96% occurring once; the ten biggest clones make up 0.093%. The sequenced sample consisted of CD4+ T cells from PBMCs. The receptors here all came from a human donor with multiple sclerosis. CDR3s include the opening cysteine and the closing phenylalanine or tryptophan.

TRBJ2-3 TRBV20-1 CSAREKGGTDTQYF
TRBJ2-1 TRBV4-2 CASSQAMTTNEQFF
TRBJ1-1 TRBV29-1 CSVRNTEAFF
TRBJ2-5 TRBV5-1 CASSSNVGGTQETQYF
TRBJ1-2 TRBV24-1 CATSDLPGAAASTF
TRBJ2-7 TRBV7-6 CASSRLQVPAYEQYF
TRBJ2-7 TRBV20-1 CSAFWDRTYEQYF
TRBJ2-4 TRBV20-1 CSAKRPSLAKNIQYF
TRBJ1-1 TRBV30 CAWSTGIDTEAFF
TRBJ2-7 TRBV12-3/TRBV12-4 CASSPHPGQGREQYF
TRBJ1-2 TRBV6-2/TRBV6-3 CASSSVVGYTF
TRBJ1-1 TRBV30 CAWFLGGLNTEAFF
TRBJ1-2 TRBV9 CASRAVYYGYTF
TRBJ2-4 TRBV15 CATSRGTQNIQYF
TRBJ1-1 TRBV29-1 CSAETGTPEAFF
TRBJ1-2 TRBV29-1 CSVTGQGNYGYTF
TRBJ1-3 TRBV7-6 CASSSTRTGRDTIYF
TRBJ2-5 TRBV7-3 CASSRHPGQRGETQYF
TRBJ2-1 TRBV20-1 CSAVTPGQPYNEQFF
TRBJ1-4 TRBV3-1 CASSQVLAEKLFF
TRBJ1-6 TRBV5-5 CASSRDVGNSPLHF
TRBJ1-2 TRBV20-1 CSARLPGLNGYTF
TRBJ1-1 TRBV30 CAWNYGVRDTEAFF
TRBJ2-5 TRBV3-1 CASSDSLTQGTETQYF
TRBJ1-4 TRBV4-2 CASSLRRGLVGGEKLFF
TRBJ1-3 TRBV5-6 CASSPPRPGSGNTIYF
TRBJ2-2 TRBV2 CASTWGDWAGELFF
TRBJ1-1 TRBV5-1 CASRRDSRSQLNTEAFF
TRBJ1-5 TRBV3-1 CASSRTGTGVQPQHF
TRBJ2-5 TRBV7-3 CASSLGSGGQETQYF
TRBJ2-3 TRBV29-1 CSSKRGGRDTQYF
TRBJ2-5 TRBV28 CASSSRARDQYF
TRBJ1-6 TRBV7-2 CASSLFESDSPLHF
TRBJ1-2 TRBV6-1 CASSPRTDYYGYTF